This T cell receptor (beta chain) was captured by sequencing in a study of response to subunit inactivated influenza vaccine. TCRdb re-called the RT-PCR reads through MiXCR, storing one row per CDR3 protein. The table lists around 540,000 distinct CDR3 sequences, roughly 12% of them singletons. The germline CDR1 and CDR2 sequences are MDHEN and SYDVKM. With 7 bases removed from V and 2 bases from J, the gap between germline ends came to 9 bases. The CDR3 is made up of 12 amino acids. A note on this clonotype: Its target is unknown.

Whole-study findings and limits: Authors suggested few new T cells are recruited by each seasonal influenza vaccination.

The sequences come from PBMCs from blood, collected on the day of vaccination. The sequence was collected from a man aged 50 to 59 who received an inactivated influenza vaccine. The gene calls are TRBV28 and TRBJ2-7, with D hard to call. The CDR3 protein is CASTGVAYEQYF. CDR3 DNA sequence: TGTGCCAGCACAGGAGTCGCCTACGAGCAGTACTTC.